The 8 T cell receptor beta chains listed next were all sequenced from one sample in a study of blood T cell repertoires in COVID-19. Data came from immunoSEQ multiplex PCR; TCRdb stores just in-frame clones and leaves some out. The sample carries roughly 160,000 clones, about 85% recorded once. The sequencing sample was made of peripheral blood. Receptors originate from a man older than 75 with COVID-19, enrolled during active disease.

The rearrangement links TRBV3-1 (or the pseudogene TRBV3-2) to TRBJ2-7; no reliable D call. This CDR3 contains 13 residues. CDR1 and CDR2 from the germline V gene are LGHDT and YNNKEL (reference sequence). V was shortened by 1 base and J by 8 bases, with 12 bases between the two germline ends. CDR3 in DNA: TGTGCCAGCAGCCAAGGGGCAGCCAGCCAGCAGTACTTC. Translating gives CASSQGAASQQYF.

This clone was picked up one time. The V call is TRBV14, the J call TRBJ2-3; D possibly corresponds to TRBD1 (5 bases). Germline-derived CDR1 and CDR2 are SGHDN and FVKESK. Trimming took 10 bases from V and 1 from J, leaving 18 bases between them. There are 15 residues in the CDR3. DNA of the CDR3: TGTGCCAACAGAATACCGACAGAGGGCACAGATACGCAGTATTTT. Protein product: CANRIPTEGTDTQYF.

The gene calls are TRBV5-5 and TRBJ2-5, with TRBD2 as a possible D gene (6 bases). The CDR3 is 14 residues long. Germline-derived CDR1 and CDR2 are SGHKS and YYEKEE (reference sequence). Trimming took off 1 base at V and 2 bases at J, with 9 bases between the two ends. CDR3 sequence: CASSLSSGQETQYF. DNA for the CDR3: TGTGCCAGCAGCTTGAGTAGCGGTCAAGAGACCCAGTACTTC.

This clone came up once. The J gene is TRBJ1-5, the V gene TRBV19, with unresolved D. The CDR3 runs to 15 residues. V lost 5 bases, J lost 0 bases, and 11 bases lay in between. Looked up from germline, CDR1 is LNHDA and CDR2 is SQIVND (reference sequence). The CDR3 DNA is TGTGCCAGTAGTCTAGGAGGATATAGCAATCAGCCCCAGCATTTT. This sequence encodes CASSLGGYSNQPQHF.

The rearrangement links TRBV7-9 to TRBJ2-7; TRBD2 matches 8 bases. With V trimmed by 5 bases and J by 4 bases, 13 bases remained unmatched. Germline values: CDR1 SEHNR, CDR2 FQNEAQ (reference sequence). CDR3 length: 16 residues. CDR3 sequence: CASSPPRGGAKYEQYF. Here the CDR3 DNA reads TGTGCCAGCAGCCCCCCTCGGGGGGGGGCGAAGTACGAGCAGTACTTC.

V gene TRBV18 combines with J gene TRBJ1-5, with a tentative D call TRBD1 (6 bases). Trimming shortened V by 6 bases and J by 6 bases, and 12 bases separated the two germline ends. The CDR3 length is 13 residues. Germline CDR1 KGHSH, CDR2 LQKENI. CDR3 residues: CASSSGGGQPQHF. The CDR3 DNA follows: TGTGCCAGCTCGTCGGGGGGCGGTCAGCCCCAGCATTTT.

The chain carries TRBV11-2 and TRBJ1-1; TRBD1 might be the D (5 bases). Germline CDR1 reads SGHAT; CDR2 reads FQNNGV. This CDR3 spans 14 amino acids. V was cut by 5 bases and J by 4 bases, with 14 bases left in between. CDR3 nucleotides: TGTGCCAGCAGCCCCGACAGTTTTGGCACTGAAGCTTTCTTT. Translation: CASSPDSFGTEAFF.

CDR3 sequence (DNA): TGTGCCAGCAGTGAGCACCGGGGGTATGGCTACACCTTC. This sequence encodes CASSEHRGYGYTF. The V and J genes are TRBV6-1 and TRBJ1-2; weak D call: TRBD1 (5 bases). The CDR3 consists of 13 residues. Germline V gene sequence: CDR1 MNHNS, CDR2 SASEGT. V gave up 3 bases and J gave up 5 bases, with 10 bases separating them.